This T cell receptor (beta chain) was obtained from a study of shared clonotypes between healthy human individuals. CD45RO negativity and positive selection for CCR7 defined naive CD8 cells, a population that excluded terminally differentiated effector memory CD45RA+ cells. Caucasian adults living in Nashville, Tennessee, provided all samples. Germline-derived CDR1 and CDR2 are MGHRA and YSYEKL. V dropped 0 bases and J dropped 0 bases, with 13 bases sitting between them. The CDR3 runs to 17 residues. Deep-level assay runs were performed. Original methodology: Sequence data from immunoSEQ were junction-only and lacked quality scores; consequently, filtering differed. Here immunoSEQ multiplex PCR was the method, and the copy in TCRdb shows in-frame clones only, minus some. V, J and clone size are taken as reported in that table, and D and trimming were inferred from the DNA itself. The top ten clones hold around 1.7% of a sample with roughly 2.1 million clones, about 92% of them seen once.

The chain couples TRBV4-1 to TRBJ2-3, with TRBD2 as a possible D gene (6 bases). The sample comprised naive CD8+ T cells from PBMCs. This sequence was found in a man younger than 30 in good health. Some clones in this sample may be carry-over from other donors' samples. DNA for the CDR3: TGCGCCAGCAGCCAAGATTCTGGGAGGCCCAGCACAGATACGCAGTATTTT. Translation: CASSQDSGRPSTDTQYF.